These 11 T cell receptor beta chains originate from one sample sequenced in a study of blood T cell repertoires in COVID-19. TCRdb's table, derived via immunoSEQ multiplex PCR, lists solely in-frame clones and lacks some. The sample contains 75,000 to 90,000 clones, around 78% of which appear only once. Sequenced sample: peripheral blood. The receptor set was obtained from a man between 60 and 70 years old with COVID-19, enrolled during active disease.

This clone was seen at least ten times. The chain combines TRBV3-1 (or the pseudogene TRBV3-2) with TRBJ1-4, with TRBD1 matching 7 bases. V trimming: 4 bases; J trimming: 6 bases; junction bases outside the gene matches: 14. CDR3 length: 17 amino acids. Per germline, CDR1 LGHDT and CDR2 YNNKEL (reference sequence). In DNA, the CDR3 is TGTGCCAGCAGCCCCAAGAGATACAGGGGCGTTGATGAAAAACTGTTTTTT. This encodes CASSPKRYRGVDEKLFF.

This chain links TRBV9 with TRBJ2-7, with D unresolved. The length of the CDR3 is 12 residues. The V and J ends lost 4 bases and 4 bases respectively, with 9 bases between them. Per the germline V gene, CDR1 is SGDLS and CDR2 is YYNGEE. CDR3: CASSKVGYEQYF. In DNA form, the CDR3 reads TGTGCCAGCAGCAAGGTCGGGTACGAGCAGTACTTC.

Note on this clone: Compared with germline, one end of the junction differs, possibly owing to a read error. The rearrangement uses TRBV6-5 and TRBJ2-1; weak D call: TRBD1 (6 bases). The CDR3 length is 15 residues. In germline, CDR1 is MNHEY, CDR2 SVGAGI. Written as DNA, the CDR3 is TGTGCCGGCAGTAGGACAGAAGAATTCTACAATGAGCAGTTCTTC. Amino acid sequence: CAGSRTEEFYNEQFF.

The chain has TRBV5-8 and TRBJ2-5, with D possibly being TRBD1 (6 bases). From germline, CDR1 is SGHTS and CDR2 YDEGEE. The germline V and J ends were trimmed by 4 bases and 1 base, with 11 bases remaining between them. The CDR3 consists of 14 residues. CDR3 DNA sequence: TGTGCCAGCAGCCAGGGACACCGCCAAGAGACCCAGTACTTC. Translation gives CASSQGHRQETQYF.

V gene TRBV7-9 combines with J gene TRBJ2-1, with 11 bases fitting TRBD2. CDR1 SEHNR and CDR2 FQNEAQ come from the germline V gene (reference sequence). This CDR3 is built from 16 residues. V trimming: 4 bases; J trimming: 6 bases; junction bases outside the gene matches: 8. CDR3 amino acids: CASSSPGTSGPNEQFF. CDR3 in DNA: TGTGCCAGCAGCTCTCCAGGGACTAGCGGACCCAATGAGCAGTTCTTC.

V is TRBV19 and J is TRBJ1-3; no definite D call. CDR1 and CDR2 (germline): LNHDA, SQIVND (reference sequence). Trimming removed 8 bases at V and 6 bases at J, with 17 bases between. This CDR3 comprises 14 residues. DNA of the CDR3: TGTGCCAGTCGGAGGTCCCCTCTGGAAAACACCATATATTTT. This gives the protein CASRRSPLENTIYF.

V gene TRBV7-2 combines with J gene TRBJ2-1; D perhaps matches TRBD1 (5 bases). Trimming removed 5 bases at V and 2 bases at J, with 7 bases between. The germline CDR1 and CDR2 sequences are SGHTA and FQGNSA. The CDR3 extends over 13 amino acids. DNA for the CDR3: TGTGCCAGCAGCGCGACAGCCTACAATGAGCAGTTCTTC. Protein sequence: CASSATAYNEQFF.

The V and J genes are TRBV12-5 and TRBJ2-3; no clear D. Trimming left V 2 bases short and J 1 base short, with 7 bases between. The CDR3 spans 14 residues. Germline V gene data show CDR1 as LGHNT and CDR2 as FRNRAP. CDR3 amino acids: CASGLRSGTDTQYF. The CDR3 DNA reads TGTGCTAGTGGTTTGCGGTCCGGCACAGATACGCAGTATTTT.

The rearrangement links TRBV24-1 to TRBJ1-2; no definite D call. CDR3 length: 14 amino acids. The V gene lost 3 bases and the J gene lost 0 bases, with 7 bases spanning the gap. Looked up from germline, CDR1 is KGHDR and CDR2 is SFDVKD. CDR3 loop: CATSDAATNYGYTF. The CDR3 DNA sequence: TGTGCCACCAGTGATGCCGCTACTAACTATGGCTACACCTTC.

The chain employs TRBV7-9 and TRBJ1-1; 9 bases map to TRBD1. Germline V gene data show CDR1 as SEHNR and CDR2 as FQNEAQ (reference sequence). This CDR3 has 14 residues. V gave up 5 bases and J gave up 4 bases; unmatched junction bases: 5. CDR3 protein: CASSPGTGRTEAFF. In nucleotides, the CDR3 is TGTGCCAGCAGCCCCGGGACAGGGCGCACTGAAGCTTTCTTT. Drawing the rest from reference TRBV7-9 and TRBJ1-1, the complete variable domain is DTGVSQNPRHKITKRGQNVTFRCDPISEHNRLYWYRQTLGQGPEFLTYFQNEAQLEKSRLLSDRFSAERPKGSFSTLEIQRTEQGDSAMYLCASSPGTGRTEAFFGQGTRLTVV.

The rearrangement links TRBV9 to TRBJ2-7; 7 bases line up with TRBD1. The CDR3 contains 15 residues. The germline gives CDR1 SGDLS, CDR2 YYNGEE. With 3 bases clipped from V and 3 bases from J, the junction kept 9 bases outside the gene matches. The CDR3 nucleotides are TGTGCCAGCAGCGACACCGGGACAGCAGACTACGAGCAGTACTTC. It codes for CASSDTGTADYEQYF.